This TCR beta chain is drawn from a study of CD8+ T cells in alopecia areata. Study-level findings and limits: It was lesional scalp, especially alopecia totalis/universalis, that showed higher clonality than normal scalp. Against the mouse data, patients shared TCRs less clearly, possibly for HLA reasons.

This clone showed up just a few times. The target antigen is unknown. The gene names here belong to mouse. The CDR3 goes on 4 residues after the read ends, and that part is filled in from the germline J gene. RNA extraction was followed by reverse transcription into cDNA, which acted as the sequencing template. Assay used: immunoSEQ multiplex PCR; TCRdb lists only in-frame clones, some missing. The sample holds over 100,000 clones, and no clone turns up only once. In germline, CDR1 is NSQYPW, CDR2 LRSPGD (reference sequence). J lost 3 bases, V lost 6 bases, and 2 bases had no gene match. This CDR3 has 15 amino acids.

Sequences were obtained from lesional skin. This receptor was taken from a C3H/HeJ mouse with alopecia areata. The strain's MHC haplotype is H2-k. The rearrangement joins TRBV1 to TRBJ2-2; 12 bases agree with TRBD2. The CDR3 reads CTCRRTGGDTGQLYF. CDR3 DNA, as far as it was read: TGCACCTGCAGGAGGACTGGGGGGGACACCGGG.